What follows are 30 T cell receptor beta chains derived from one specimen sequenced in a study of blood T cell repertoires in COVID-19. Clones were read by immunoSEQ multiplex PCR, and TCRdb kept only the in-frame ones, dropping some. The data hold about 41,000 clones, with under 85% observed a single time. The sequencing input was peripheral blood. The receptor set was obtained from a woman of 80 years or more with acute or convalescent COVID-19.

The chain employs TRBV11-3 and TRBJ2-5; 8 bases line up with TRBD1. This CDR3 contains 13 residues. The V and J ends lost 5 bases and 7 bases, in that order; junction bases with no gene match: 6. Germline V gene lookup returns CDR1 SGHNT and CDR2 YENEEA. CDR3 in DNA: TGTGCCAGCAGCCAGGACAGGGTGGCGACCCAGTACTTC. Its translation is CASSQDRVATQYF.

The chain carries TRBV19 and TRBJ1-1; a possible D gene is TRBD1 (5 bases). This CDR3 contains 14 residues. Germline CDR1 reads LNHDA; CDR2 reads SQIVND (reference sequence). V lost 0 bases and J lost 5, with 10 bases in between. The DNA for the CDR3 is TGTGCCAGTAGTATAGATCGACAGCCAACTGAAGCTTTCTTT. This translates into CASSIDRQPTEAFF.

This clone has only a few counts. The chain joins TRBV5-4 to TRBJ1-2; D is possibly TRBD1 (6 bases). Trimming took off 4 bases at V and 8 bases at J, with 15 bases between the two ends. The CDR3 runs to 13 residues. CDR1 SGHNT and CDR2 YYREEE come from the germline V gene (reference sequence). DNA of the CDR3: TGTGCCAGCAGCCAACAGGGAAGTGAAGGCTACACCTTC. Its protein is CASSQQGSEGYTF.

This clone has a single count. The chain recombines TRBV5-5 with TRBJ1-3; D unclear. The length of the CDR3 is 16 residues. V was clipped by 1 base and J by 4 bases, with 15 bases between them. Germline CDR1 is SGHKS and CDR2 is YYEKEE (reference sequence). CDR3 sequence reads: CASSLLASATGNTIYF. The DNA for the CDR3 is TGTGCCAGCAGCTTGCTTGCGAGTGCCACGGGAAACACCATATATTTT.

In this sample, this clone turned up a few times. The CDR3 DNA reads as TGCGCCAGCAGCTTGGGGCAGGGGCCAGGGGATGAGCAGTTCTTC. This codes for CASSLGQGPGDEQFF. This sequence joins TRBV5-1 and TRBJ2-1; a weak D match, TRBD1 (6 bases). Germline loops: CDR1 SGHRS, CDR2 YFSETQ. Trimming stripped 0 bases from V and 8 bases from J, with 15 bases between. The CDR3 covers 15 residues.

The chain is built from TRBV7-2 and TRBJ2-1, with 11 bases aligning to TRBD2. CDR1 and CDR2 (germline): SGHTA, FQGNSA. CDR3 length: 16 residues. V trimming: 4 bases; J trimming: 2 bases; junction bases outside the gene matches: 4. The CDR3 reads CASSSTSGDPYNEQFF. In DNA, the CDR3 is TGTGCCAGCAGCTCGACTAGCGGGGACCCCTACAATGAGCAGTTCTTC.

The rearrangement links TRBV21-1 to TRBJ2-2; the table gives TRBD1 as D, unverified against the DNA. TRBV21-1 is tagged as a pseudogene. The CDR3 covers 18 residues. This CDR3 is CASSEPGQGVKNTGELFF. The DNA of the CDR3 is TGTGCCAGCAGCGAACCGGGACAGGGGGTTAAGAACACCGGGGAGCTGTTTTTT.

This rearrangement joins TRBV5-1 to TRBJ2-5, with D possibly TRBD1 on 6 matching bases. Trimming removed 0 bases from V and 5 bases from J, with 8 bases in between. Per the germline V gene, CDR1 is SGHRS and CDR2 is YFSETQ. The CDR3 runs 13 residues. CDR3 in DNA: TGCGCCAGCAGCTTGGGACAGGCGGAGACCCAGTACTTC. Protein product: CASSLGQAETQYF. Supplemented by reference TRBV5-1 and TRBJ2-5, the full variable domain reads KAGVTQTPRYLIKTRGQQVTLSCSPISGHRSVSWYQQTPGQGLQFLFEYFSETQRNKGNFPGRFSGRQFSNSRSEMNVSTLELGDSALYLCASSLGQAETQYFGPGTRLLVL.

The J gene is TRBJ2-1, the V gene TRBV6-5; possible D gene TRBD2, 6 bases. The CDR3 has 15 residues. V gave up 6 bases and J gave up 4 bases, with 16 bases separating them. Germline V gene lookup returns CDR1 MNHEY and CDR2 SVGAGI. DNA of the CDR3: TGTGCCAGCAGCTACAGCGGGCGGGGATACAATGAGCAGTTCTTC. This translates into CASSYSGRGYNEQFF.

As concerns this clone: The same CDR3 also results from other DNA sequences found in this sample. The chain recombines TRBV5-1 with TRBJ1-1; no firm D call. The CDR3 totals 13 residues. Germline-derived CDR1 and CDR2 are SGHRS and YFSETQ. The germline V and J ends were trimmed by 2 bases and 1 base, with 6 bases remaining between them. CDR3 in amino acids: CASSFTGNTEAFF. The CDR3 coding sequence is TGCGCCAGCAGCTTCACCGGGAACACTGAAGCTTTCTTT.

As to this clone: At one end the junction does not follow the germline gene, possibly because of a read error. The V and J genes are TRBV7-7 and TRBJ1-3; no clear D gene. This CDR3 is built from 13 residues. Germline-derived CDR1 and CDR2 are SSHAT and FNYEAQ (reference sequence). The CDR3 sequence: CASSPNSGNTIYF. CDR3 coding DNA: TGTGCTAGCAGCCCCAACTCTGGAAACACCATATATTTT. The full variable domain, in which reference TRBV7-7 and TRBJ1-3 provide the parts outside the CDR3, is GAGVSQSPRYKVTKRGQDVTLRCDPISSHATLYWYQQALGQGPEFLTYFNYEAQPDKSGLPSDRFSAERPEGSISTLTIQRTEQRDSAMYRCASSPNSGNTIYFGEGSWLTVV.

This chain joins TRBV20-1 and TRBJ2-7; 7 bases agree with TRBD1. This CDR3 is 15 amino acids long. Per the germline V gene, CDR1 is DFQATT and CDR2 is SNEGSKA (reference sequence). The V segment lost 3 bases and the J segment 2 bases; nucleotides outside the gene matches: 10. The CDR3 spells CSASFQPGGTYEQYF. CDR3 DNA: TGCAGTGCTAGTTTCCAGCCAGGGGGAACCTACGAGCAGTACTTC.

This rearrangement joins TRBV25-1 to TRBJ1-4; D gene unclear. The ends were cut back, 4 bases at V and 7 bases at J, with 10 bases in the middle. CDR3 length: 13 residues. CDR1 and CDR2 (germline): MGHDK, SYGVNS. This chain's CDR3 is CASSVVDGEKLFF. In nucleotides, the CDR3 is TGTGCCAGCAGTGTGGTAGATGGTGAAAAACTGTTTTTT.

This chain joins TRBV28 and TRBJ2-1; D is unclear. The V and J ends lost 5 bases and 3 bases respectively, with 11 bases between them. Germline V gene lookup returns CDR1 MDHEN and CDR2 SYDVKM. This CDR3 comprises 14 residues. The CDR3 protein is CASSDLGLYNEQFF. In nucleotides, the CDR3 is TGTGCCAGCAGTGATCTCGGTCTCTACAATGAGCAGTTCTTC.

The gene calls are TRBV10-3 and TRBJ2-3, with 8 bases identical to TRBD2. The CDR3 consists of 14 residues. J lost 4 bases, V lost 2 bases, and 2 bases had no gene match. CDR1 and CDR2 (germline): ENHRY, SYGVKD. CDR3 amino acids: CAISETSGSDTQYF. The CDR3 DNA is TGTGCCATCAGTGAGACTAGCGGTTCAGATACGCAGTATTTT.

The rearrangement links TRBV5-1 to TRBJ1-2; 7 nucleotides match TRBD1. From germline, CDR1 is SGHRS and CDR2 YFSETQ. With 1 base clipped from V and 1 base from J, the junction kept 4 bases outside the gene matches. The CDR3 sequence is 15 residues long. The CDR3 region is CASSLSTGLNYGYTF. CDR3 DNA: TGCGCCAGCAGCTTGTCGACAGGGCTTAACTATGGCTACACCTTC. The full variable domain, its missing parts supplied by reference TRBV5-1 and TRBJ1-2, is KAGVTQTPRYLIKTRGQQVTLSCSPISGHRSVSWYQQTPGQGLQFLFEYFSETQRNKGNFPGRFSGRQFSNSRSEMNVSTLELGDSALYLCASSLSTGLNYGYTFGSGTRLTVV.

This chain joins TRBV7-2 and TRBJ2-1, with D possibly being TRBD1 (5 bases). Germline V gene lookup returns CDR1 SGHTA and CDR2 FQGNSA. Between the trimmed V and J ends, which lost 1 base and 6 bases, there was a span of 13 bases. The CDR3 sequence is 15 residues long. Written as DNA, the CDR3 is TGTGCCAGCAGCTTAGAGGGGCCGAGAGCCAATGAGCAGTTCTTC. Protein product: CASSLEGPRANEQFF. Full variable domain (missing parts from reference TRBV7-2 and TRBJ2-1): GAGVSQSPSNKVTEKGKDVELRCDPISGHTALYWYRQSLGQGLEFLIYFQGNSAPDKSGLPSDRFSAERTGGSVSTLTIQRTQQEDSAVYLCASSLEGPRANEQFFGPGTRLTVL.

This clone appeared a few times. This chain joins TRBV7-9 and TRBJ1-2; a weak D match, TRBD1 (6 bases). The CDR3 runs 13 residues. Germline assignment: CDR1 SEHNR and CDR2 FQNEAQ (reference sequence). Trimming took 2 bases from V and 11 from J, leaving 15 bases between them. The CDR3: CASSLLSRGGYTF. CDR3 in DNA: TGTGCCAGCAGCTTACTGTCCAGGGGCGGTTACACCTTC.

The gene calls are TRBV12-3 or TRBV12-4 and TRBJ1-5; D remains unclear. Between the trimmed V and J ends, which lost 6 bases and 5 bases, there was a span of 11 bases. The CDR3 has 13 amino acids. In DNA form, the CDR3 reads TGTGCCAGCAGCCAAGAGGGTGATCAGCCCCAGCATTTT. Amino acid sequence: CASSQEGDQPQHF.

The chain carries TRBV29-1 and TRBJ2-3; TRBD2 agrees at 7 bases. CDR3 length: 15 amino acids. V lost 1 base to trimming and J lost 6 bases; unmatched junction nucleotides: 10. Germline V gene lookup returns CDR1 SQVTM and CDR2 ANQGSEA. The DNA of the CDR3 is TGCAGCGTTGAAGGTCTAGCGGACGCAGGTGATACGCAGTATTTT. It codes for CSVEGLADAGDTQYF.

This clone appeared once. The chain employs TRBV2 and TRBJ2-1, with TRBD2 identical over 16 bases. Trimming cost V 2 bases and J 0 bases; bases outside gene matches: 10. Germline V lookup: CDR1 SNHLY, CDR2 FYNNEI. The CDR3 spans 21 residues. The CDR3 DNA follows: TGTGCCAGCAGTGAACCCCACGGGACTAGCGGGGGGGATCCCTCCTACAATGAGCAGTTCTTC. Its protein product is CASSEPHGTSGGDPSYNEQFF.

This clone was counted once. This sequence joins TRBV5-1 and TRBJ2-1; TRBD1 agrees at 9 bases. This CDR3 has 16 amino acids. V gave up 4 bases and J gave up 12 bases; unmatched junction bases: 17. Germline assignment: CDR1 SGHRS and CDR2 YFSETQ. The CDR3 loop is CASSPTETGGFSGQFF. CDR3 DNA sequence: TGCGCCAGCAGCCCCACCGAAACAGGGGGCTTCTCAGGGCAGTTCTTC.

The V call is TRBV3-1 (or the pseudogene TRBV3-2), the J call TRBJ2-3; TRBD1 matches at 10 bases. Trimming at V came to 0 bases and at J to 4 bases, leaving 4 bases not matched to a gene. Germline V gene lookup returns CDR1 LGHDT and CDR2 YNNKEL (reference sequence). This CDR3 is built from 16 residues. CDR3 residues: CASSQDPGQGSDTQYF. In nucleotides, the CDR3 is TGTGCCAGCAGCCAAGATCCGGGACAGGGGTCAGATACGCAGTATTTT.

This chain joins TRBV9 and TRBJ1-1; D ambiguous. The germline V gene has CDR1 SGDLS and CDR2 YYNGEE. The CDR3 is 20 residues long. The V end lost 3 bases, the J end lost 3 bases, and 30 bases lay between the germline ends. The CDR3 loop is CASSATAPSGNSMAYTEAFF. The CDR3 DNA follows: TGTGCCAGCAGCGCAACGGCCCCCTCCGGGAATTCCATGGCCTACACTGAAGCTTTCTTT.

V usage is TRBV10-3 and J usage is TRBJ2-2, with TRBD2 as a possible D gene (6 bases). Per the germline V gene, CDR1 is ENHRY and CDR2 is SYGVKD. The V end lost 2 bases, the J end lost 4 bases, and 8 bases lay between the germline ends. This CDR3 comprises 14 residues. The CDR3 sequence is CAISEGRGTGELFF. CDR3 nucleotide sequence: TGTGCCATCAGTGAGGGGCGGGGCACCGGGGAGCTGTTTTTT.

V is TRBV28 and J is TRBJ1-6; unclear D gene. Between the trimmed V and J ends, which lost 4 bases and 14 bases, there was a span of 9 bases. The CDR3 extends over 11 amino acids. Germline CDR1 MDHEN, CDR2 SYDVKM. The CDR3 reads CASSSRGTLHF. Here the CDR3 DNA reads TGTGCCAGCAGTTCCAGAGGGACCCTCCACTTT.

The chain recombines TRBV29-1 with TRBJ2-5; 7 bases are a match to TRBD1. Germline CDR1 is SQVTM and CDR2 is ANQGSEA. The CDR3 is made up of 13 amino acids. V trimming: 6 bases; J trimming: 1 base; junction bases outside the gene matches: 5. The CDR3 region is CSVSTGAQETQYF. CDR3 nucleotide sequence: TGCAGCGTCAGCACAGGGGCCCAAGAGACCCAGTACTTC.

This chain joins TRBV19 and TRBJ1-2; D not resolved. The V and J ends lost 7 bases and 4 bases respectively, with 13 bases between them. CDR1 is LNHDA, CDR2 SQIVND, per germline (reference sequence). This CDR3 contains 13 residues. CDR3 nucleotide sequence: TGTGCCAGTACCGACACCCCGGCCTATGGCTACACCTTC. Its protein is CASTDTPAYGYTF.

This chain uses TRBV12-3 or TRBV12-4 with TRBJ2-1; D unclear. Between the trimmed V and J ends, which lost 2 bases and 5 bases, there was a span of 7 bases. CDR3 size: 13 residues. CDR3 amino acids: CASSLIRDNEQFF. The CDR3 DNA reads as TGTGCCAGCAGTTTAATCCGGGACAATGAGCAGTTCTTC.

Here the CDR3 reads CAISGGTEQFF. CDR3 sequence (DNA): TGTGCCATCTCCGGGGGGACGGAGCAGTTCTTC. The rearrangement links TRBV10-3 to TRBJ2-1, with TRBD2 identical over 7 bases. Germline loops: CDR1 ENHRY, CDR2 SYGVKD. CDR3 length: 11 residues. V was clipped by 8 bases and J by 10 bases; unmatched bases: 5.